This TCR beta chain was recovered during a study of regulatory T cells in long-lasting Graves disease. Study-level background: Patients met the persistent Graves' disease definition after over 5 years of antithyroid drugs with positive TSH receptor antibodies. The study's findings and limits: Accuracy could have been hurt by small sample size.

CDR1 SGHRS and CDR2 YFSETQ come from the germline V gene. The CDR3 runs 16 residues. V lost 3 bases and J lost 1; bases outside the gene matches: 9. The TCR beta library used iRepertoire HTBI primers with Arm-PCR amplification of CDR3. One entry per CDR3 protein results from TCRdb running MiXCR on the multiplex PCR reads. The sample lists under 500,000 distinct CDR3 sequences, under 25% occurring once. Specified time point: persistent/refractory GD, antithyroid drugs over 5 years with positive TRAb. Researchers made the TCR library from RNA that was extracted from PBMCs. On this clonotype: Its antigen remains unidentified.

The receptor was derived from a female donor with Graves disease. The gene calls are TRBV5-1 and TRBJ2-5; 7 positions match TRBD2. Sequences were derived from peripheral blood mononuclear cells (PBMCs), sampled when the disease was refractory, from a patient treated with antithyroid drugs. The CDR3 nucleotides read TGCGCCAGCAGCTCCCTGGGAGGGACGGCCCAAGAGACCCAGTACTTC. Translated: CASSSLGGTAQETQYF.